The clone carrying this T cell receptor (beta chain) was counted only a few times. Its antigen is still unknown. This specimen comes from a study of early T cells in non-severe SARS-CoV-2 infection. About the research overall: The chains were unpaired, and the sequenced material was bulk RNA from unsorted whole blood.

The V and J ends lost 5 bases and 2 bases, in that order; junction bases with no gene match: 8. The CDR3 extends over 17 amino acids. Germline loops: CDR1 MNHEY, CDR2 SVGEGT. Study-level findings and limits: VDJdb matching skewed toward anti-spike CD8 responses, missing private and CD4 specificities.

Each single cDNA molecule received a unique molecular identifier. MiXCR was run by TCRdb on the 5' RACE reads, yielding one entry per CDR3 protein. The sample holds almost 85,000 distinct CDR3 sequences, 12% seen once. The sequenced sample was whole blood. This clonotype was sampled from an adult who was a healthcare worker with PCR-confirmed SARS-CoV-2 infection or an uninfected control (not recorded which). The chain links TRBV6-2 or TRBV6-3 to TRBJ2-3; 12 bases line up with TRBD2. Written as DNA, the CDR3 is TGTGCCAGCAGTACTACTAGCGGGGGGACCTTCACAGATACGCAGTATTTT. This translates into CASSTTSGGTFTDTQYF.